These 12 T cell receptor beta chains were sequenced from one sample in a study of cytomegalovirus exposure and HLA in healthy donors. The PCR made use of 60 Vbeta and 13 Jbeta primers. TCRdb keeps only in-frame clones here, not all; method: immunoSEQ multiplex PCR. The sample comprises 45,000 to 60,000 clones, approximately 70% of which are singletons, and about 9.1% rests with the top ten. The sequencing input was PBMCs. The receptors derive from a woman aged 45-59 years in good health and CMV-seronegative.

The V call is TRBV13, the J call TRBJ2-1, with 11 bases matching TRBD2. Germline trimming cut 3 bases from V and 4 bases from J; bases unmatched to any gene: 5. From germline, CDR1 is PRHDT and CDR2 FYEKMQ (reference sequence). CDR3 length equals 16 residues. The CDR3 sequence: CASSFQTSGVYNEQFF. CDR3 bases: TGTGCCAGCAGCTTCCAGACTAGCGGGGTTTACAATGAGCAGTTCTTC.

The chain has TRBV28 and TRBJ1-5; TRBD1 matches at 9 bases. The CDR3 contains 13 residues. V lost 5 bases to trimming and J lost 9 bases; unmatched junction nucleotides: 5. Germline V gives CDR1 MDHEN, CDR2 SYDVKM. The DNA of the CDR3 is TGTGCCAGCAGTAACAACAGGGGGCGGCCCCAGCATTTT. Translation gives CASSNNRGRPQHF.

CDR3 residues: CATSREGLVYEQYF. The CDR3 region has the DNA TGTGCCACCAGCAGGGAGGGACTAGTCTACGAGCAGTACTTC. The chain employs TRBV15 and TRBJ2-7, with TRBD2 identical over 8 bases. The germline V gene has CDR1 LNHNV and CDR2 YYDKDF (reference sequence). The CDR3 covers 14 residues. Losses at the gene ends were 3 bases for V and 3 bases for J; bases not matched to a gene: 4.

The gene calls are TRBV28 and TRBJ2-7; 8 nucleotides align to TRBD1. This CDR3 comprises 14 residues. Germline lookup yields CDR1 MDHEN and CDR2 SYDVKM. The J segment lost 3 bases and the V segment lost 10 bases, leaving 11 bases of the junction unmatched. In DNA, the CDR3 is TGTGCCACCGGAAGGGGACAGGTGGGCTACGAGCAGTACTTC. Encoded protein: CATGRGQVGYEQYF.

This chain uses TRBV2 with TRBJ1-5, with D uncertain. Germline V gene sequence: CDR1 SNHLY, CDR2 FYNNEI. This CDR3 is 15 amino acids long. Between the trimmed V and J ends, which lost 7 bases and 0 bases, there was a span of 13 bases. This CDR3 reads CASTRESNSNQPQHF. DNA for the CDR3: TGTGCCAGCACAAGGGAGTCGAATAGCAATCAGCCCCAGCATTTT.

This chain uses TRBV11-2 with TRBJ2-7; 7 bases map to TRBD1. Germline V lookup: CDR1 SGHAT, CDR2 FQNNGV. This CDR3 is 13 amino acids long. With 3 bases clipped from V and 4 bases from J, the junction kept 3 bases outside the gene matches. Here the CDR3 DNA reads TGTGCCAGCAGCTTCGGGACAGTTTACGAGCAGTACTTC. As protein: CASSFGTVYEQYF.

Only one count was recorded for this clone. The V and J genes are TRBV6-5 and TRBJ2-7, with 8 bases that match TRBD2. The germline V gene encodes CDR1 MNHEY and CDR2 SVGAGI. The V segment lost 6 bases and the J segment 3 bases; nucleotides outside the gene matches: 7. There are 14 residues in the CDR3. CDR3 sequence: CASRSLAAYYEQYF. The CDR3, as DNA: TGTGCCAGCAGATCACTAGCGGCCTACTACGAGCAGTACTTC.

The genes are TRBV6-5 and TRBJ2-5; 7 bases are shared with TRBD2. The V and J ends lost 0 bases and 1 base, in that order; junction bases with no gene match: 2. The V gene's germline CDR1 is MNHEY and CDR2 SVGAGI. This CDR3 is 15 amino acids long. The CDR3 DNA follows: TGTGCCAGCAGTTACTCAGGGGAGGGCCAAGAGACCCAGTACTTC. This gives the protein CASSYSGEGQETQYF.

The CDR3 DNA sequence: TGCGCCAGCAGCCCCTCCTACTTGAACACTGAAGCTTTCTTT. Residues: CASSPSYLNTEAFF. The chain couples TRBV4-3 to TRBJ1-1; D gene uncertain. The CDR3 extends over 14 amino acids. Trimming left V 4 bases short and J 0 bases short, with 9 bases between. Germline V gene sequence: CDR1 LGHNA, CDR2 YSLEER.

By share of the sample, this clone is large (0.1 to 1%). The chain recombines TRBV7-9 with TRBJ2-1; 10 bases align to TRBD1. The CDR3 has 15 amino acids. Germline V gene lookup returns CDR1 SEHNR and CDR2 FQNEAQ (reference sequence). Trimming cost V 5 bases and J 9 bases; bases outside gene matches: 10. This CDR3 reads CASSHTGTGAREQFF. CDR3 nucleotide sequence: TGTGCCAGCAGCCACACCGGGACAGGGGCGCGTGAGCAGTTCTTC.

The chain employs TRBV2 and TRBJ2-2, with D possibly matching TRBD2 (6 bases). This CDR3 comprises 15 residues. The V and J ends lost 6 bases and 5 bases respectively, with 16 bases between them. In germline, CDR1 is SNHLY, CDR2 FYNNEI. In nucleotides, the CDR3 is TGTGCCAGCAGGGGCGGGGCCGCGAGAACCGGGGAGCTGTTTTTT. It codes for CASRGGAARTGELFF. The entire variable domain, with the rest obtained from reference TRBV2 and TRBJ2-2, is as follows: EPEVTQTPSHQVTQMGQEVILRCVPISNHLYFYWYRQILGQKVEFLVSFYNNEISEKSEIFDDQFSVERPDGSNFTLKIRSTKLEDSAMYFCASRGGAARTGELFFGEGSRLTVL.

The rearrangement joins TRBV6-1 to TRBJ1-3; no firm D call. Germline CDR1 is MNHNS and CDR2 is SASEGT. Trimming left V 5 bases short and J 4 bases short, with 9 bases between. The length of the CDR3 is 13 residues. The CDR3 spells CASSSLPGNTIYF. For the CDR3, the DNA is TGTGCCAGCAGTTCCCTTCCCGGAAACACCATATATTTT.